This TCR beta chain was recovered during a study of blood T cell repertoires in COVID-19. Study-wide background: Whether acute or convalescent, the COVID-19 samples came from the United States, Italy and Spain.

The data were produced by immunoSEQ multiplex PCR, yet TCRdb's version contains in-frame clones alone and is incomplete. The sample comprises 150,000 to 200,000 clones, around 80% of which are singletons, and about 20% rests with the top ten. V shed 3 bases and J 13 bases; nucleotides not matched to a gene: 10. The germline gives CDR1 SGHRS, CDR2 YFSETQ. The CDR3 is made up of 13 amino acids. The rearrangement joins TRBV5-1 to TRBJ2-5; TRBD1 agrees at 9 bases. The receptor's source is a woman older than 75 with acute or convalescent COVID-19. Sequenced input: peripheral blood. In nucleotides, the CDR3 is TGCGCCAGCAGCTCAGCGCCACAGGGGGCCGTGTACTTC. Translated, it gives CASSSAPQGAVYF.